This entry lists 26 T cell receptor beta chains sequenced from one sample in a study of cytomegalovirus exposure and HLA in healthy donors. In the PCR, 60 Vbeta and 13 Jbeta primers were used. Only in-frame clones appear in the TCRdb table, and some are missing; sequencing was by immunoSEQ multiplex PCR. The table has about 140,000 clones, nearly 85% seen once. Specimen: PBMCs. The source is a male donor in good health and CMV-seronegative.

In regard to this clone: A read error may account for a junction end that differs from germline. V usage is TRBV18 and J usage is TRBJ1-1, with D perhaps matching TRBD1 (6 bases). From germline, CDR1 is KGHSH and CDR2 LQKENI. This CDR3 has 15 residues. The CDR3 loop reads CASSRDTGSDTEAFF. The CDR3 DNA is TGTGCTAGCTCACGAGACACAGGGTCGGACACTGAAGCTTTCTTT.

The rearrangement joins TRBV4-2 to TRBJ2-5; 9 bases align to TRBD2. Germline CDR1 reads LGHNA; CDR2 reads YNFKEQ. Trimming at V came to 6 bases and at J to 2 bases, leaving 1 base not matched to a gene. This CDR3 has 13 amino acids. The CDR3 is CASRAGGQETQYF. CDR3 bases: TGTGCCAGCAGAGCGGGGGGTCAAGAGACCCAGTACTTC.

The chain links TRBV19 to TRBJ2-2, with 9 bases matching TRBD2. Trimming at V came to 5 bases and at J to 5 bases, leaving 6 bases not matched to a gene. The CDR3 has 15 amino acids. Germline V CDR1 and CDR2: LNHDA, SQIVND (reference sequence). The CDR3 nucleotides read TGTGCCAGTAGTGTAGCGGGAGATATGACCGGGGAGCTGTTTTTT. Protein: CASSVAGDMTGELFF.

This sequence joins TRBV28 and TRBJ2-1; TRBD2 matches 13 bases. After removal of 7 bases from V and 9 bases from J, the junction contained 6 bases not matched to a gene. There are 14 residues in the CDR3. Germline CDR1 and CDR2: MDHEN and SYDVKM. CDR3 nucleotide sequence: TGTGCCAGCAATGGACTAGCGGGAGACGCTGAGCAGTTCTTC. Protein product: CASNGLAGDAEQFF. Supplemented by reference TRBV28 and TRBJ2-1, the full variable domain reads DVKVTQSSRYLVKRTGEKVFLECVQDMDHENMFWYRQDPGLGLRLIYFSYDVKMKEKGDIPEGYSVSREKKERFSLILESASTNQTSMYLCASNGLAGDAEQFFGPGTRLTVL.

The chain uses TRBV5-4 and TRBJ2-5, with D possibly TRBD1 on 6 matching bases. With the DNA end fitting TRBJ2-7 better, the J assignment may be wrong. The CDR3 has 14 residues. CDR1 SGHNT and CDR2 YYREEE come from the germline V gene (reference sequence). CDR3 region: CASSRRQGQDEQYF. CDR3 DNA sequence: TGTGCCAGCAGCCGACGGCAGGGGCAGGACGAGCAGTACTTC.

The chain carries TRBV25-1 and TRBJ2-7, with D tentatively TRBD1 (5 bases). Germline V gene data show CDR1 as MGHDK and CDR2 as SYGVNS. V lost 3 bases and J 3 bases, leaving 9 bases between the germline ends. The CDR3 consists of 13 residues. The CDR3: CASSEGLFYEQYF. Here the CDR3 DNA reads TGTGCCAGCAGTGAGGGGCTTTTCTACGAGCAGTACTTC.

The V call is TRBV28, the J call TRBJ2-4; D remains unclear. In germline, CDR1 is MDHEN, CDR2 SYDVKM. The CDR3 covers 13 residues. V was trimmed by 9 bases and J by 0 bases, leaving 9 bases between them. CDR3 residues: CARKHAAKNIQYF. CDR3 nucleotides: TGTGCCAGGAAACACGCAGCCAAAAACATTCAGTACTTC.

This clone appeared a few times. V is TRBV7-8 and J is TRBJ1-4; D is unclear. The CDR3 loop spans 13 amino acids. The V end was cut by 1 base, the J end by 8 bases, with 8 bases between. The germline gives CDR1 SGHVS, CDR2 FQNEAQ. The CDR3 is CASSLVLSEKLFF. The CDR3 coding sequence is TGTGCCAGCAGCTTAGTACTTAGCGAAAAACTGTTTTTT.

The V and J genes are TRBV5-6 and TRBJ2-1; no clear D. Trimming pared 1 base from V and 1 base from J, leaving 9 bases between. The CDR3 loop spans 15 amino acids. Germline V gives CDR1 SGHDT, CDR2 YYEEEE. Here the CDR3 DNA reads TGTGCCAGCAGCTTGATGTGGCCTTCCTACAATGAGCAGTTCTTC. Its protein product is CASSLMWPSYNEQFF.

This clone was counted only a few times. The J gene is TRBJ2-5, the V gene TRBV7-9, with TRBD2 matching over 10 bases. Germline V gene lookup returns CDR1 SEHNR and CDR2 FQNEAQ (reference sequence). This CDR3 is built from 16 residues. V shed 1 base and J 8 bases; nucleotides not matched to a gene: 10. The DNA of the CDR3 is TGTGCCAGCAGCTTAGAAGCGGCTAGCGGGAGCAATACCCAGTACTTC. It specifies CASSLEAASGSNTQYF.

This clone showed up just a few times. The chain combines TRBV19 with TRBJ1-3, with 9 positions matching TRBD1. V lost 4 bases and J lost 2; bases outside the gene matches: 3. The CDR3 covers 15 residues. Germline CDR1 reads LNHDA; CDR2 reads SQIVND (reference sequence). The CDR3 region is CASSTTGGTGNTIYF. The CDR3, as DNA: TGTGCCAGTAGTACTACAGGGGGCACTGGAAACACCATATATTTT.

CDR3 nucleotide sequence: TGTGCCACCAGCAGGCGGGAGACGTTATACGAGCAGTACTTC. Translated, it gives CATSRRETLYEQYF. J is TRBJ2-7 and V is TRBV15; 7 bases are shared with TRBD2. V shed 3 bases, J shed 4 bases, and the junction held 6 bases outside the gene matches. Looked up from germline, CDR1 is LNHNV and CDR2 is YYDKDF (reference sequence). The CDR3 length is 14 residues.

The chain recombines TRBV29-1 with TRBJ2-1, with 10 positions matching TRBD2. With V trimmed by 4 bases and J by 7 bases, 7 bases remained unmatched. Germline assignment: CDR1 SQVTM and CDR2 ANQGSEA. The CDR3 is made up of 14 amino acids. The CDR3 is CSVGISGGINEQFF. DNA of the CDR3: TGCAGCGTTGGTATTAGCGGGGGGATAAATGAGCAGTTCTTC.

The V gene is TRBV7-9, the J gene TRBJ1-1; TRBD1 is a possible D gene (5 bases). The CDR3 sequence is 14 residues long. The V end lost 1 base, the J end lost 10 bases, and 16 bases lay between the germline ends. Germline-derived CDR1 and CDR2 are SEHNR and FQNEAQ (reference sequence). In DNA, the CDR3 is TGTGCCAGCAGCTTAGTAGCAGGGCAGCCGGGAGCTTTCTTT. Its protein product is CASSLVAGQPGAFF. The whole variable domain, remainder taken from reference TRBV7-9 and TRBJ1-1, is DTGVSQNPRHKITKRGQNVTFRCDPISEHNRLYWYRQTLGQGPEFLTYFQNEAQLEKSRLLSDRFSAERPKGSFSTLEIQRTEQGDSAMYLCASSLVAGQPGAFFGQGTRLTVV.

This chain links TRBV23-1 with TRBJ2-2, with 10 bases lining up with TRBD1. TRBV23-1 has ORF status, its function being uncertain. With 4 bases clipped from V and 2 bases from J, the junction kept 13 bases outside the gene matches. This CDR3 has 19 amino acids. The chain's CDR3 is CASSLGTGELKLNTGELFF. DNA of the CDR3: TGCGCCAGCAGTCTGGGGACAGGGGAACTGAAGCTAAACACCGGGGAGCTGTTTTTT.

The V gene is TRBV5-1, the J gene TRBJ1-1, with TRBD1 matching over 7 bases. The CDR3 is made up of 13 amino acids. CDR1 is SGHRS, CDR2 YFSETQ, per germline. The V segment lost 3 bases and the J segment 4 bases; nucleotides outside the gene matches: 3. The CDR3 reads CASSSGTATEAFF. CDR3 in DNA: TGCGCCAGCAGCTCAGGGACAGCCACTGAAGCTTTCTTT.

For the CDR3, the DNA is TGTGCCAGCAGCGTAGGAGGAGAACACCCCCAGTACTTC. Translating gives CASSVGGEHPQYF. The chain is built from TRBV9 and TRBJ2-7; D call uncertain. Germline V gene data show CDR1 as SGDLS and CDR2 as YYNGEE. Trimming stripped 0 bases from V and 10 bases from J, with 14 bases between. This CDR3 is built from 13 residues.

This chain connects TRBV21-1 to TRBJ2-3; TRBD2 was called by the table and not checked on the DNA. TRBV21-1 is a pseudogene segment. There are 14 residues in the CDR3. CDR3 sequence: CASSKTSGTDTQYF. CDR3 bases: TGTGCCAGCAGCAAGACTAGCGGAACAGATACGCAGTATTTT.

V and J are TRBV19 and TRBJ1-4, with D perhaps matching TRBD1 (6 bases). The CDR3 runs 13 residues. Germline V gene data show CDR1 as LNHDA and CDR2 as SQIVND (reference sequence). V lost 6 bases, J lost 4 bases, and 9 bases lay in between. CDR3 loop: CASSRQVNEKLFF. In DNA, the CDR3 is TGTGCCAGTAGCCGACAGGTTAATGAAAAACTGTTTTTT.

With regard to this clone: Other DNA sequences from this sample encode an identical CDR3 as well. The chain has TRBV19 and TRBJ1-1, with 7 bases that match TRBD1. The V and J ends lost 6 bases and 4 bases, in that order; junction bases with no gene match: 5. Germline assignment: CDR1 LNHDA and CDR2 SQIVND (reference sequence). This CDR3 comprises 13 residues. The CDR3 coding sequence is TGTGCCAGTAGCCTAGGGGGCGTCACTGAAGCTTTCTTT. Amino acids: CASSLGGVTEAFF.

V usage is TRBV6-1 and J usage is TRBJ1-3; the match to TRBD1 covers 10 bases. The CDR3 runs to 15 residues. J was trimmed by 6 bases and V by 4 bases; bases with no gene match: 6. CDR1 and CDR2 (germline): MNHNS, SASEGT. This CDR3 is CASSARDRGVNTIYF. CDR3 coding DNA: TGTGCCAGCAGTGCCCGGGACAGGGGTGTAAACACCATATATTTT.

The chain links TRBV6-5 to TRBJ2-1; 10 bases are shared with TRBD2. The J segment lost 2 bases and the V segment lost 2 bases, leaving 3 bases of the junction unmatched. The CDR3 totals 16 residues. The germline CDR1 and CDR2 sequences are MNHEY and SVGAGI. Here the CDR3 reads CASSYGAGGAYNEQFF. For the CDR3, the DNA is TGTGCCAGCAGTTACGGAGCGGGGGGGGCCTACAATGAGCAGTTCTTC.

The chain recombines TRBV6-5 with TRBJ1-2; 9 bases agree with TRBD1. The CDR3 covers 15 residues. Germline V CDR1 and CDR2: MNHEY, SVGAGI. The J segment lost 2 bases and the V segment lost 4 bases, leaving 5 bases of the junction unmatched. CDR3 coding DNA: TGTGCCAGCAGTTGGTCGACAGGGGGAAACTATGGCTACACCTTC. Protein product: CASSWSTGGNYGYTF.

The rearrangement uses TRBV4-2 and TRBJ1-5; tentative D call: TRBD1 (6 bases). The CDR3 extends over 15 amino acids. Germline assignment: CDR1 LGHNA and CDR2 YNFKEQ. V lost 3 bases to trimming and J lost 2 bases, with 11 bases between them. DNA for the CDR3: TGTGCCAGCAGCCAGGAACAGGGAGGCAATCAGCCCCAGCATTTT. This sequence encodes CASSQEQGGNQPQHF.

The chain links TRBV7-3 to TRBJ2-1; perhaps TRBD2 as D (6 bases). Germline V gene sequence: CDR1 SGHTA, CDR2 FQGTGA. The CDR3 covers 15 residues. V was cut by 9 bases and J by 0 bases, with 15 bases left in between. In DNA form, the CDR3 reads TGTGCCAGTAGCGGCAGAAGAAGCTCCTACAATGAGCAGTTCTTC. Translation gives CASSGRRSSYNEQFF.

This chain links TRBV7-2 with TRBJ1-3, with D perhaps matching TRBD1 (6 bases). The CDR3 loop spans 14 amino acids. V was clipped by 1 base and J by 5 bases, with 9 bases between them. Germline loops: CDR1 SGHTA, CDR2 FQGNSA. Here the CDR3 DNA reads TGTGCCAGCAGCTTAGGGGGGCGTAGAAACACCATATATTTT. The encoded protein is CASSLGGRRNTIYF. The full variable domain, in which reference TRBV7-2 and TRBJ1-3 provide the parts outside the CDR3, is GAGVSQSPSNKVTEKGKDVELRCDPISGHTALYWYRQSLGQGLEFLIYFQGNSAPDKSGLPSDRFSAERTGGSVSTLTIQRTQQEDSAVYLCASSLGGRRNTIYFGEGSWLTVV.